Listed below are T cell receptor beta chains from one sample, sequenced in a study of T cell responses to AZD1222 COVID-19 vaccine. Clones were read by immunoSEQ multiplex PCR, and TCRdb kept only the in-frame ones, dropping some. The table lists some 150,000 clones, roughly 90% of them singletons. The sequencing here drew on peripheral blood, taken on day 0 of AZD1222 vaccination. All receptors come from an adult in good health. CDR3s include the opening cysteine and the closing phenylalanine or tryptophan. Each record gives: clone size, D gene, V gene, CDR3 length, J gene, CDR3 protein, CDR3 DNA. A D gene is named only where the DNA matches it firmly. Expanded clones get a size class; other rows say once, few or many, or leave the size out.

abundance: .; d_gene: .; v_gene: TRBV18; len: 17; j_gene: TRBJ2-5; CDR3aa: CASSANLGHKGQETQYF; CDR3nt: TGTGCCAGCTCAGCGAACCTCGGACACAAGGGGCAAGAGACCCAGTACTTC
abundance: once; d_gene: .; v_gene: TRBV19; len: 13; j_gene: TRBJ1-4; CDR3aa: CATSAGRNEKLFF; CDR3nt: TGTGCCACCTCCGCAGGGAGGAACGAAAAACTGTTTTTT
abundance: .; d_gene: TRBD2; v_gene: TRBV20-1; len: 11; j_gene: TRBJ2-7; CDR3aa: CSAKRGYEQYF; CDR3nt: TGCAGTGCTAAGCGGGGCTACGAGCAGTACTTC
abundance: .; d_gene: .; v_gene: TRBV4-1; len: 17; j_gene: TRBJ1-6; CDR3aa: CASSQVPWGAREAPLHF; CDR3nt: TGCGCCAGCAGCCAAGTTCCTTGGGGGGCGAGAGAGGCACCCCTCCACTTT
abundance: .; d_gene: .; v_gene: TRBV18; len: 14; j_gene: TRBJ1-5; CDR3aa: CASSETGIGQPQHF; CDR3nt: TGTGCCAGCTCAGAAACGGGGATAGGGCAGCCCCAGCATTTT
abundance: once; d_gene: .; v_gene: TRBV7-2; len: 16; j_gene: TRBJ2-7; CDR3aa: CASSPSRTRSSYEQYF; CDR3nt: TGTGCCAGCAGCCCCTCCAGGACACGGAGCTCCTACGAGCAGTACTTC
abundance: .; d_gene: TRBD1; v_gene: TRBV5-4; len: 16; j_gene: TRBJ1-2; CDR3aa: CASSQPGQGGHYGYTF; CDR3nt: TGTGCCAGCAGCCAGCCGGGACAGGGAGGCCATTATGGCTACACCTTC
abundance: .; d_gene: TRBD2; v_gene: TRBV15; len: 16; j_gene: TRBJ2-1; CDR3aa: CATSRDLAGGPNEQFF; CDR3nt: TGTGCCACCAGCAGAGATCTAGCGGGAGGGCCAAATGAGCAGTTCTTC
abundance: once; d_gene: TRBD1; v_gene: TRBV6-5; len: 14; j_gene: TRBJ1-5; CDR3aa: CASSSRGGNQPQHF; CDR3nt: TGTGCCAGCAGTTCCAGGGGGGGCAATCAGCCCCAGCATTTT
abundance: .; d_gene: TRBD1; v_gene: TRBV5-1; len: 14; j_gene: TRBJ1-2; CDR3aa: CASRGDRANYGYTF; CDR3nt: TGCGCCAGCAGGGGGGACAGAGCTAACTATGGCTACACCTTC
abundance: .; d_gene: TRBD2; v_gene: TRBV10-2; len: 14; j_gene: TRBJ2-7; CDR3aa: CASSVGGGAQEQYF; CDR3nt: TGCGCCAGCAGTGTAGGCGGGGGGGCGCAAGAGCAGTACTTC
abundance: .; d_gene: .; v_gene: TRBV21-1; len: 16; j_gene: TRBJ1-2; CDR3aa: CASSNRVDAGTYGYTF; CDR3nt: TGTGCCAGCAGCAACAGGGTCGACGCGGGTACCTATGGCTACACCTTC
abundance: .; d_gene: TRBD1; v_gene: TRBV9; len: 15; j_gene: TRBJ2-1; CDR3aa: CASSVAPTGGFEQFF; CDR3nt: TGTGCCAGCAGCGTAGCCCCCACAGGGGGCTTTGAGCAGTTCTTC
abundance: .; d_gene: .; v_gene: TRBV4-1; len: 20; j_gene: TRBJ2-5; CDR3aa: CASSQPALRLRGRNQETQYF; CDR3nt: TGCGCCAGCAGCCAACCGGCCCTTCGCCTCAGGGGGAGGAACCAAGAGACCCAGTACTTC
abundance: .; d_gene: .; v_gene: TRBV18; len: 15; j_gene: TRBJ1-2; CDR3aa: CASSPPIRTDIGYTF; CDR3nt: TGTGCCAGCTCACCACCGATAAGGACAGATATTGGCTACACCTTC
abundance: .; d_gene: .; v_gene: TRBV5-8; len: 14; j_gene: TRBJ1-3; CDR3aa: CASSHRGAGNTIYF; CDR3nt: TGTGCCAGCAGCCACCGGGGGGCTGGAAACACCATATATTTT
abundance: .; d_gene: TRBD2; v_gene: TRBV10-2; len: 15; j_gene: TRBJ2-2; CDR3aa: CASRTSGGGTGELFF; CDR3nt: TGCGCCAGCCGGACTAGCGGGGGCGGCACCGGGGAGCTGTTTTTT
abundance: .; d_gene: TRBD1; v_gene: TRBV7-2; len: 14; j_gene: TRBJ1-1; CDR3aa: CASSAGQGYTEAFF; CDR3nt: TGTGCCAGCAGCGCCGGACAGGGGTACACTGAAGCTTTCTTT
abundance: .; d_gene: .; v_gene: TRBV6-6; len: 15; j_gene: TRBJ1-2; CDR3aa: CASSYSDGTYYGYTF; CDR3nt: TGTGCCAGCAGTTACTCCGACGGAACGTACTATGGCTACACCTTC
abundance: .; d_gene: TRBD1; v_gene: TRBV5-5; len: 17; j_gene: TRBJ1-1; CDR3aa: CASSLDATGTGFVRAFF; CDR3nt: TGTGCCAGCAGCTTGGACGCCACCGGGACAGGGTTCGTTAGGGCTTTCTTT
abundance: .; d_gene: TRBD1; v_gene: TRBV3-1/TRBV3-2; len: 15; j_gene: TRBJ2-7; CDR3aa: CASSQDRGQAGEQYF; CDR3nt: TGTGCCAGCAGCCAAGATAGAGGACAGGCGGGTGAGCAGTACTTC
abundance: .; d_gene: TRBD1; v_gene: TRBV15; len: 16; j_gene: TRBJ1-5; CDR3aa: CATSRRGQATNQPQHF; CDR3nt: TGTGCCACCAGCAGGAGGGGACAGGCCACCAATCAGCCCCAGCATTTT
abundance: .; d_gene: .; v_gene: TRBV2; len: 15; j_gene: TRBJ1-2; CDR3aa: CASRGTGTLEYGYTF; CDR3nt: TGTGCCAGCAGGGGAACCGGGACTCTAGAGTATGGCTACACCTTC
abundance: few; d_gene: .; v_gene: TRBV28; len: 15; j_gene: TRBJ1-6; CDR3aa: CASSLGWPQNSPLHF; CDR3nt: TGTGCCAGCAGTTTAGGGTGGCCCCAGAATTCACCCCTCCACTTT
abundance: .; d_gene: .; v_gene: TRBV6-1; len: 15; j_gene: TRBJ2-5; CDR3aa: CASSDSWGRPETQYF; CDR3nt: TGTGCCAGCAGTGACTCCTGGGGGCGTCCAGAGACCCAGTACTTC
abundance: .; d_gene: .; v_gene: TRBV10-3; len: 13; j_gene: TRBJ1-6; CDR3aa: CAISGQPNSPLHF; CDR3nt: TGTGCCATCAGCGGACAGCCGAATTCACCCCTCCACTTT
abundance: medium-sized; d_gene: .; v_gene: TRBV19; len: 17; j_gene: TRBJ2-6; CDR3aa: CASSMTAPISGANVLTF; CDR3nt: TGTGCCAGTAGTATGACAGCCCCTATCTCTGGGGCCAACGTCCTGACTTTC
abundance: .; d_gene: TRBD1; v_gene: TRBV7-3; len: 16; j_gene: TRBJ2-3; CDR3aa: CASSLGTGANTDTQYF; CDR3nt: TGTGCCAGCAGCTTAGGGACAGGGGCGAACACAGATACGCAGTATTTT
abundance: .; d_gene: TRBD2; v_gene: TRBV6-2/TRBV6-3; len: 15; j_gene: TRBJ2-7; CDR3aa: CASSYIAGGSYEQYF; CDR3nt: TGTGCCAGCAGTTACATAGCGGGAGGATCTTACGAGCAGTACTTC
abundance: many; d_gene: TRBD2; v_gene: TRBV4-3; len: 14; j_gene: TRBJ2-7; CDR3aa: CASSPGLDPNEQYF; CDR3nt: TGCGCCAGCAGCCCCGGACTAGACCCCAACGAGCAGTACTTC
abundance: .; d_gene: .; v_gene: TRBV5-4; len: 12; j_gene: TRBJ1-5; CDR3aa: CASSLPDQPQHF; CDR3nt: TGTGCCAGCAGCCTACCCGATCAGCCCCAGCATTTT
abundance: .; d_gene: .; v_gene: TRBV30; len: 13; j_gene: TRBJ1-2; CDR3aa: CAWSERTDYGYTF; CDR3nt: TGTGCCTGGAGTGAGCGGACAGACTATGGCTACACCTTC
abundance: .; d_gene: TRBD2; v_gene: TRBV27; len: 14; j_gene: TRBJ2-1; CDR3aa: CASSERGGRNEQFF; CDR3nt: TGTGCCAGCAGTGAGCGGGGGGGCCGCAATGAGCAGTTCTTC
abundance: once; d_gene: .; v_gene: TRBV12-3/TRBV12-4; len: 13; j_gene: TRBJ1-3; CDR3aa: CASSLASGNTIYF; CDR3nt: TGTGCCAGCAGTTTGGCCTCTGGAAACACCATATATTTT
abundance: .; d_gene: TRBD2; v_gene: TRBV19; len: 15; j_gene: TRBJ2-1; CDR3aa: CASSIRREGRGEQFF; CDR3nt: TGTGCCAGTAGTATTCGGCGGGAGGGTAGGGGTGAGCAGTTCTTC
abundance: once; d_gene: TRBD1; v_gene: TRBV6-4; len: 15; j_gene: TRBJ2-1; CDR3aa: CASSVSGGESNEQFF; CDR3nt: TGTGCCAGCAGTGTCTCAGGGGGCGAGAGCAATGAGCAGTTCTTC
abundance: .; d_gene: .; v_gene: TRBV9; len: 14; j_gene: TRBJ1-6; CDR3aa: CASSPGGGNSPLHF; CDR3nt: TGTGCCAGCAGCCCCGGGGGGGGAAATTCACCCCTCCACTTT
abundance: .; d_gene: .; v_gene: TRBV7-9; len: 17; j_gene: TRBJ1-4; CDR3aa: CASSLGRGPPTNEKLFF; CDR3nt: TGTGCCAGCAGCTTGGGGCGCGGGCCCCCAACTAATGAAAAACTGTTTTTT
abundance: .; d_gene: TRBD1; v_gene: TRBV28; len: 15; j_gene: TRBJ1-5; CDR3aa: CASTYGGQVNQPQHF; CDR3nt: TGTGCCAGCACGTACGGGGGACAGGTCAATCAGCCCCAGCATTTT
abundance: .; d_gene: TRBD1; v_gene: TRBV7-9; len: 16; j_gene: TRBJ2-1; CDR3aa: CASSPRDRGSYNEQFF; CDR3nt: TGTGCCAGCAGCCCCCGGGACAGGGGTTCCTACAATGAGCAGTTCTTC
abundance: .; d_gene: .; v_gene: TRBV10-3; len: 19; j_gene: TRBJ1-1; CDR3aa: CAISELDSWNQHGYTEAFF; CDR3nt: TGTGCCATCAGTGAATTGGACAGCTGGAACCAGCACGGCTACACTGAAGCTTTCTTT
abundance: .; d_gene: .; v_gene: TRBV28; len: 16; j_gene: TRBJ2-3; CDR3aa: CASTPLLTGSTDTQYF; CDR3nt: TGTGCCAGCACCCCATTGTTAACAGGGAGTACAGATACGCAGTATTTT
abundance: .; d_gene: .; v_gene: TRBV7-2; len: 15; j_gene: TRBJ2-1; CDR3aa: CASRFNQGKDNEQFF; CDR3nt: TGTGCCAGCAGGTTCAACCAGGGGAAGGACAATGAGCAGTTCTTC
abundance: .; d_gene: TRBD1; v_gene: TRBV5-4; len: 14; j_gene: TRBJ1-2; CDR3aa: CASSFTGVDYGYTF; CDR3nt: TGTGCCAGCAGCTTCACAGGGGTCGACTATGGCTACACCTTC
abundance: .; d_gene: TRBD2; v_gene: TRBV4-3; len: 15; j_gene: TRBJ2-3; CDR3aa: CASSHLAGAPDTQYF; CDR3nt: TGCGCCAGCAGCCACCTAGCGGGAGCTCCAGATACGCAGTATTTT
abundance: once; d_gene: .; v_gene: TRBV7-6; len: 14; j_gene: TRBJ2-5; CDR3aa: CASSPGTSAETQYF; CDR3nt: TGTGCCAGCAGCCCAGGGACCTCGGCGGAGACCCAGTACTTC
abundance: .; d_gene: TRBD2; v_gene: TRBV28; len: 17; j_gene: TRBJ2-1; CDR3aa: CASSSRTSGSLGDEQFF; CDR3nt: TGTGCCAGCAGTTCCCGGACTAGCGGGAGTTTGGGGGATGAGCAGTTCTTC
abundance: .; d_gene: TRBD1; v_gene: TRBV6-5; len: 14; j_gene: TRBJ2-2; CDR3aa: CASTDRGFTGELFF; CDR3nt: TGTGCCAGCACAGACAGGGGGTTCACCGGGGAGCTGTTTTTT
abundance: .; d_gene: .; v_gene: TRBV18; len: 15; j_gene: TRBJ2-5; CDR3aa: CASSPPGAGSETQYF; CDR3nt: TGTGCCAGCTCACCACCAGGGGCGGGATCGGAGACCCAGTACTTC
abundance: .; d_gene: .; v_gene: TRBV7-2; len: 13; j_gene: TRBJ2-7; CDR3aa: CASSLEWGYEQYF; CDR3nt: TGTGCCAGCAGCTTAGAGTGGGGCTACGAGCAGTACTTC
abundance: .; d_gene: .; v_gene: TRBV7-3; len: 15; j_gene: TRBJ2-3; CDR3aa: CASSVWGRPTDTQYF; CDR3nt: TGTGCCAGCAGCGTATGGGGGCGTCCCACAGATACGCAGTATTTT
abundance: .; d_gene: .; v_gene: TRBV7-2; len: 15; j_gene: TRBJ1-2; CDR3aa: CASSLQGFANYGYTF; CDR3nt: TGTGCCAGCAGCCTACAGGGATTCGCTAACTATGGCTACACCTTC
abundance: .; d_gene: .; v_gene: TRBV6-5; len: 15; j_gene: TRBJ1-6; CDR3aa: CASSYSIRGYSPLHF; CDR3nt: TGTGCCAGCAGTTACTCGATTCGGGGCTATTCACCCCTCCACTTT
abundance: .; d_gene: TRBD2; v_gene: TRBV27; len: 17; j_gene: TRBJ2-1; CDR3aa: CASSLSRTSGSLNEQFF; CDR3nt: TGTGCCAGCAGTTTATCCCGGACTAGCGGGAGCCTCAATGAGCAGTTCTTC
abundance: .; d_gene: .; v_gene: TRBV10-2; len: 13; j_gene: TRBJ1-1; CDR3aa: CASSEVYGAEAFF; CDR3nt: TGCGCCAGCAGTGAGGTTTACGGGGCTGAAGCTTTCTTT
abundance: .; d_gene: .; v_gene: TRBV6-2/TRBV6-3; len: 12; j_gene: TRBJ2-7; CDR3aa: CASSPGLHEQYF; CDR3nt: TGTGCCAGCAGTCCAGGGTTGCACGAGCAGTACTTC
abundance: few; d_gene: .; v_gene: TRBV13; len: 16; j_gene: TRBJ1-1; CDR3aa: CASSLGQFDMNTEAFF; CDR3nt: TGTGCCAGCAGCTTAGGCCAGTTCGACATGAACACTGAAGCTTTCTTT
abundance: .; d_gene: .; v_gene: TRBV27; len: 13; j_gene: TRBJ2-1; CDR3aa: CASSFNLNRQQFF; CDR3nt: TGTGCCAGCAGTTTCAACCTAAACCGACAGCAGTTCTTC
abundance: .; d_gene: .; v_gene: TRBV4-1; len: 12; j_gene: TRBJ2-7; CDR3aa: CASSQDPNEQYF; CDR3nt: TGCGCCAGCAGCCAAGATCCCAACGAGCAGTACTTC
abundance: .; d_gene: .; v_gene: TRBV5-6; len: 14; j_gene: TRBJ1-2; CDR3aa: CASSAIRAVNGYTF; CDR3nt: TGTGCCAGCAGCGCGATCAGGGCTGTCAATGGCTACACCTTC